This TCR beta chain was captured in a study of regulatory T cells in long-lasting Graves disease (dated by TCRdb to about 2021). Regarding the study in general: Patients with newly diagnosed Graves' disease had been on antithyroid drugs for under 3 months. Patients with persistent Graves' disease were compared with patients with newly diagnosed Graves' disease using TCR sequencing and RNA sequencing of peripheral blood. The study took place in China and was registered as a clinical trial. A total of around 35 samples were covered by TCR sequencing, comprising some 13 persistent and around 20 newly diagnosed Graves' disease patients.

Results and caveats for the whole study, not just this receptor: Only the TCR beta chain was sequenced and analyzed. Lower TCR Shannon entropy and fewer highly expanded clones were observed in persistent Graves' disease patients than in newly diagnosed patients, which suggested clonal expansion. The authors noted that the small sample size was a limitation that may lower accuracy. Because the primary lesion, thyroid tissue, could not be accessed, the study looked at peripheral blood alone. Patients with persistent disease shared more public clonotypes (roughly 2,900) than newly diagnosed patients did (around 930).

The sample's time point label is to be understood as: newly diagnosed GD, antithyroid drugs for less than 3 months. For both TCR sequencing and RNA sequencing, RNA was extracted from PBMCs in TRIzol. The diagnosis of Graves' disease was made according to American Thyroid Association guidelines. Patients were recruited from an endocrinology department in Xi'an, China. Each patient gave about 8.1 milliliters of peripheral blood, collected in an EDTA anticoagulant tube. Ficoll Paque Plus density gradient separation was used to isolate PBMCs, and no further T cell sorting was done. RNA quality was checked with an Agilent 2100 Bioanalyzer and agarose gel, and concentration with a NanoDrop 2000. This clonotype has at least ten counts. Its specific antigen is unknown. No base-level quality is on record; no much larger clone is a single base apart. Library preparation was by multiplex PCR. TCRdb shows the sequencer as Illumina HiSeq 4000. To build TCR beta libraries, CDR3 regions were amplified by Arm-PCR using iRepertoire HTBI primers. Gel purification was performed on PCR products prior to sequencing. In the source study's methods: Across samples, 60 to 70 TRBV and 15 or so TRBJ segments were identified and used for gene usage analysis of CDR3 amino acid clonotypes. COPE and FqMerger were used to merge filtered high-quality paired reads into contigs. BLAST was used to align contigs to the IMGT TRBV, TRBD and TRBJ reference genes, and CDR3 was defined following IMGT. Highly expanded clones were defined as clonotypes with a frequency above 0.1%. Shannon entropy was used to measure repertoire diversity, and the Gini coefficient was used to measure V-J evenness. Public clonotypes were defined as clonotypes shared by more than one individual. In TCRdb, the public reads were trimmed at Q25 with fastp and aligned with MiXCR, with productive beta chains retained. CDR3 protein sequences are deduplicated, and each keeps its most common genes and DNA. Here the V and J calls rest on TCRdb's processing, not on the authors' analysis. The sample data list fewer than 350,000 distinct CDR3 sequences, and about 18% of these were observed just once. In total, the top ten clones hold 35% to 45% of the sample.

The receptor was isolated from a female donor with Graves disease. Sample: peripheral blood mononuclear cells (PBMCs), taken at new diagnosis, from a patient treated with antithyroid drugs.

This receptor carries the CDR3 CASAGSTDTQYF. The sequenced DNA is TGTGCCAGCGCAGGTAGCACAGATACGCAGTATTTT. This sequence uses TRBV12-3 or TRBV12-4 and TRBJ2-3; the D gene assignment is ambiguous. Reading from cysteine to phenylalanine, the CDR3 counts 12 amino acids. The DNA shown is the 36-base CDR3, in frame from base 1. V is pared back by 8 bases and J by 0 bases, with 6 bases lying between the germline termini.